This entry features one T cell receptor (beta chain) sequence. Its cognate antigen is unknown. This record comes from a study of T-cell reconstitution after alpha-beta-depleted transplantation in children. V dropped 1 base and J dropped 2 bases, with 8 bases sitting between them. The CDR3 is 15 residues long. Overall study findings and caveats: Diversity and T-cell counts at one year after transplant derived mostly from new T cells. Several hundred expanded graft clones reportedly supplied alpha-beta T cells about two months after transplant. After transplant, high TCRbeta diversity at day 60 in some patients arose from surviving recipient T cells and thymic progenitors.

Unique molecular identifiers were incorporated into the prepared TCRbeta library. A single record per CDR3 protein comes from TCRdb applying MiXCR to the PCR reads. The sample comprises some 440,000 distinct CDR3 sequences, about a sixth of which are singletons, and just under 30% rests with the top ten. This chain uses TRBV12-3 or TRBV12-4 with TRBJ1-4, with a weak D call TRBD1 (5 bases). The TCR comes from a boy under two years old who had a stem cell transplant for Wiskott-Aldrich syndrome, so the T cells may come from the graft donor. The sequencing used PBMCs, mostly from graft donor cells, collected 360 days after TCRalphabeta/CD19-depleted stem cell transplant. CDR3 sequence reads: CASSLERGTNEKLFF. DNA of the CDR3: TGTGCCAGCAGTTTAGAAAGGGGTACTAATGAAAAACTGTTTTTT.